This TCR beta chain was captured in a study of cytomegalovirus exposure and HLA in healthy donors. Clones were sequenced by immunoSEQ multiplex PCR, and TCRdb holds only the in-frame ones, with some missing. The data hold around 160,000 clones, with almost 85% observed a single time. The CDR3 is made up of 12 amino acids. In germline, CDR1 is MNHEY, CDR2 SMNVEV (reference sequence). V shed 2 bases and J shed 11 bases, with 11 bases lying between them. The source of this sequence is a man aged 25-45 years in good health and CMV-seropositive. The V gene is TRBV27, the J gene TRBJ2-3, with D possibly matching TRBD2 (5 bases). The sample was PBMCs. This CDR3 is CASSLGGFLQYF. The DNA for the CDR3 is TGTGCCAGCAGTTTAGGAGGTTTTTTGCAGTATTTT.